Below are 32 T cell receptor beta chains sequenced from a single sample in a study of cytomegalovirus exposure and HLA in healthy donors. PCR amplification relied on 60 Vbeta primers (plus 13 Jbeta primers). Sequencing was performed with immunoSEQ multiplex PCR; in TCRdb, only in-frame clones are kept and a portion is missing. The sample shows around 130,000 clones, 77% of them seen only once. Sequencing input: PBMCs. The receptor source for this set is a man aged 18-30 years in good health and CMV-seropositive.

This clone was picked up one time. This chain uses TRBV11-3 with TRBJ2-5; 7 nucleotides agree with TRBD1. Germline loops: CDR1 SGHNT, CDR2 YENEEA. With 3 bases clipped from V and 5 bases from J, the junction kept 3 bases outside the gene matches. CDR3 length equals 13 residues. The CDR3 spells CASSLGQFETQYF. In DNA, the CDR3 is TGTGCCAGCAGCTTGGGACAGTTTGAGACCCAGTACTTC.

The J gene is TRBJ2-5, the V gene TRBV18; D uncertain. The germline V gene has CDR1 KGHSH and CDR2 LQKENI. Trimming shortened V by 0 bases and J by 2 bases, and 7 bases separated the two germline ends. This CDR3 is built from 14 residues. DNA for the CDR3: TGTGCCAGCTCACCACCGAGGTATCAAGAGACCCAGTACTTC. Residues: CASSPPRYQETQYF.

This sequence joins TRBV9 and TRBJ1-2; TRBD1 matches 7 bases. CDR3 length: 15 amino acids. Germline V gives CDR1 SGDLS, CDR2 YYNGEE. Losses at the gene ends were 2 bases for V and 2 bases for J; bases not matched to a gene: 6. As DNA, the CDR3 is TGTGCCAGCAGCGTCGGGACAGCAAAAAACTATGGCTACACCTTC. Translating it yields CASSVGTAKNYGYTF.

Of note for this clone: Germline is not matched at one junction end, which may reflect a read error. The rearrangement links TRBV7-9 to TRBJ2-6; D is possibly TRBD1 (5 bases). The CDR3 sequence is 18 residues long. The germline CDR1 and CDR2 sequences are SEHNR and FQNEAQ (reference sequence). The CDR3 DNA is TGTGCCAGCGCATTGGGTACAGGTTTATTCGGTGGGGCCAACGGCCTGACTTTC. Protein product: CASALGTGLFGGANGLTF.

The rearrangement links TRBV27 to TRBJ2-6; 7 bases align to TRBD1. The length of the CDR3 is 18 residues. V gave up 2 bases and J gave up 0 bases; unmatched junction bases: 7. Germline CDR1 and CDR2: MNHEY and SMNVEV (reference sequence). CDR3 sequence reads: CASSLTGQLFSGANVLTF. The DNA for the CDR3 is TGTGCCAGCAGTTTAACGGGACAGCTTTTCTCTGGGGCCAACGTCCTGACTTTC. The entire variable domain, with the rest obtained from reference TRBV27 and TRBJ2-6, is as follows: EAQVTQNPRYLITVTGKKLTVTCSQNMNHEYMSWYRQDPGLGLRQIYYSMNVEVTDKGDVPEGYKVSRKEKRNFPLILESPSPNQTSLYFCASSLTGQLFSGANVLTFGAGSRLTVL.

Concerning this clone: A junction end diverges from the germline sequence, so it may reflect a read error. The chain combines TRBV29-1 with TRBJ2-6, with a possible D match to TRBD1 (5 bases). The CDR3 covers 15 residues. The germline V gene has CDR1 SQVTM and CDR2 ANQGSEA. CDR3 coding DNA: TGCAGCGTTGCTGCCACCAACTCTGGGGCCAACGGCCTGACTTTC. Amino acid sequence: CSVAATNSGANGLTF.

This chain connects TRBV6-5 to TRBJ2-5, with 10 bases identical to TRBD1. TRBJ2-7 explains the end of the DNA better; the J call may be wrong. Per germline, CDR1 MNHEY and CDR2 SVGAGI. The CDR3 contains 15 residues. CDR3 loop: CASSSWTGGSYEQYF. The CDR3 DNA reads as TGTGCCAGCAGTTCTTGGACAGGGGGCTCCTACGAGCAGTACTTC.

V usage is TRBV5-4 and J usage is TRBJ2-7; TRBD1 might be the D (6 bases). From germline, CDR1 is SGHNT and CDR2 YYREEE (reference sequence). CDR3 length equals 14 residues. Deletions cut 0 bases from V and 2 bases from J, with 9 bases between. CDR3 coding DNA: TGTGCCAGCAGCTTGGAAAAGGGGGCCTACGAGCAGTACTTC. Translated, it gives CASSLEKGAYEQYF.

The genes are TRBV4-1 and TRBJ1-1; tentatively, D is TRBD1 (6 bases). The CDR3 length is 15 residues. Trimming removed 2 bases at V and 5 bases at J, with 15 bases between. Germline V gene data show CDR1 as MGHRA and CDR2 as YSYEKL. The CDR3 protein is CASSQIGGAGTEAFF. In nucleotides, the CDR3 is TGCGCCAGCAGCCAAATCGGGGGGGCAGGGACTGAAGCTTTCTTT.

The chain recombines TRBV28 with TRBJ1-2; the match to TRBD1 covers 10 bases. V dropped 6 bases and J dropped 1; count of bases not matched to a gene: 2. This CDR3 is 14 amino acids long. CDR1 MDHEN and CDR2 SYDVKM come from the germline V gene. The CDR3 nucleotides read TGTGCCAGCAGCGGGACAGGGGTTAACTATGGCTACACCTTC. It encodes CASSGTGVNYGYTF.

The genes are TRBV28 and TRBJ2-3, with a tentative D call TRBD2 (6 bases). The germline gives CDR1 MDHEN, CDR2 SYDVKM. This CDR3 comprises 15 residues. V lost 10 bases to trimming and J lost 7 bases, with 24 bases between them. The CDR3 coding sequence is TGTGCCAACTCTGAGGGAGGCAGAAGCACGAATACGCAGTATTTT. It encodes CANSEGGRSTNTQYF.

The chain joins TRBV5-5 to TRBJ2-7, with 12 bases that match TRBD2. The length of the CDR3 is 15 residues. The V gene end was trimmed by 4 bases and the J gene end by 5 bases; junction bases not matched to a gene: 7. The germline CDR1 and CDR2 sequences are SGHKS and YYEKEE (reference sequence). The CDR3 sequence: CASSPWTSGEDEQYF. As DNA, the CDR3 is TGTGCCAGCAGCCCCTGGACTAGCGGGGAGGACGAGCAGTACTTC.

In its sample, this clone was seen a few times. The chain joins TRBV6-6 to TRBJ2-3, with D unclear. Trimming left V 1 base short and J 4 bases short, with 6 bases between. The CDR3 length is 13 residues. The germline V gene encodes CDR1 MNHNY and CDR2 SVGAGI (reference sequence). The CDR3 nucleotides are TGTGCCAGCAGTTACTTCCAGTCAGATACGCAGTATTTT. It encodes CASSYFQSDTQYF.

CDR3 nucleotides: TGCGCCAGCAGCTCCGGACAGGGGACAGATACGCAGTATTTT. Translated, it gives CASSSGQGTDTQYF. The chain couples TRBV4-1 to TRBJ2-3; 9 positions match TRBD1. CDR1 and CDR2 from the germline V gene are MGHRA and YSYEKL. Germline trimming cut 5 bases from V and 3 bases from J; bases unmatched to any gene: 3. The CDR3 runs 14 residues.

There are a few counts of this clone. J is TRBJ1-3 and V is TRBV7-2; possible D gene TRBD1, 5 bases. In germline, CDR1 is SGHTA, CDR2 FQGNSA. V lost 1 base to trimming and J lost 5 bases, with 15 bases between them. This CDR3 has 16 residues. The CDR3 region has the DNA TGTGCCAGCAGCTTAGTTAGGGGCGCGGAACGAAACACCATATATTTT. Translation gives CASSLVRGAERNTIYF.

V and J are TRBV5-6 and TRBJ2-1; 7 bases are a match to TRBD1. Germline assignment: CDR1 SGHDT and CDR2 YYEEEE. The length of the CDR3 is 15 residues. V was clipped by 1 base and J by 4 bases; unmatched bases: 5. The CDR3 DNA is TGTGCCAGCAGCTTGCAAGGGGGCTATTACAATGAGCAGTTCTTC. It codes for CASSLQGGYYNEQFF.

V gene TRBV6-5 combines with J gene TRBJ2-1, with TRBD1 identical over 8 bases. Losses at the gene ends were 6 bases for V and 5 bases for J; bases not matched to a gene: 3. Germline CDR1 MNHEY, CDR2 SVGAGI. The CDR3 is 13 amino acids. CDR3 amino acids: CASRRDRHNEQFF. CDR3 DNA sequence: TGTGCCAGCAGACGGGACAGGCACAATGAGCAGTTCTTC.

The V gene is TRBV10-3, the J gene TRBJ1-2, with D tentatively TRBD1 (6 bases). Germline V gives CDR1 ENHRY, CDR2 SYGVKD. V was clipped by 6 bases and J by 6 bases, with 20 bases between them. The CDR3 has 15 residues. CDR3: CAISGTEQGADGYTF. DNA of the CDR3: TGTGCCATCAGCGGAACTGAACAGGGTGCGGATGGCTACACCTTC.

The chain is built from TRBV5-4 and TRBJ2-3; 11 nucleotides agree with TRBD2. Germline CDR1 SGHNT, CDR2 YYREEE (reference sequence). The V and J ends lost 0 bases and 3 bases, in that order; junction bases with no gene match: 3. The CDR3 runs to 16 residues. Written as DNA, the CDR3 is TGTGCCAGCAGCTTGGGAATAGCGGGGGGGACAGATACGCAGTATTTT. It yields the protein CASSLGIAGGTDTQYF.

The chain uses TRBV19 and TRBJ1-4, with D perhaps TRBD1 (5 bases). Deletions cut 8 bases from V and 0 bases from J, with 7 bases between. Germline V lookup: CDR1 LNHDA, CDR2 SQIVND (reference sequence). This CDR3 region has 13 residues. DNA for the CDR3: TGTGCCAGTCAGGGTCCAACTAATGAAAAACTGTTTTTT. It translates to CASQGPTNEKLFF.

This chain joins TRBV6-6 and TRBJ1-5; perhaps TRBD1 as D (5 bases). The CDR3 spans 13 residues. Germline CDR1 and CDR2: MNHNY and SVGAGI (reference sequence). V lost 10 bases, J lost 6 bases, and 16 bases lay in between. The CDR3, as DNA: TGTGCCATCGGACACCCCACGGCTCAGCCCCAGCATTTT. Protein product: CAIGHPTAQPQHF.

The V and J genes are TRBV20-1 and TRBJ1-4; D unresolved. Between the trimmed V and J ends, which lost 3 bases and 6 bases, there was a span of 5 bases. There are 11 residues in the CDR3. From germline, CDR1 is DFQATT and CDR2 SNEGSKA (reference sequence). Written as DNA, the CDR3 is TGCAGTGCTAGTGTATATGAAAAACTGTTTTTT. Translation gives CSASVYEKLFF.

V is TRBV19 and J is TRBJ2-2, with D possibly being TRBD2 (6 bases). Germline V lookup: CDR1 LNHDA, CDR2 SQIVND (reference sequence). The CDR3 is 15 residues long. The V gene lost 6 bases and the J gene lost 6 bases, with 17 bases spanning the gap. Here the CDR3 DNA reads TGTGCCAGTAGGGGAAGCGGGCAAGTGGCCGGGGAGCTGTTTTTT. This translates into CASRGSGQVAGELFF. Full variable domain (remainder filled in from reference TRBV19 and TRBJ2-2): DGGITQSPKYLFRKEGQNVTLSCEQNLNHDAMYWYRQDPGQGLRLIYYSQIVNDFQKGDIAEGYSVSREKKESFPLTVTSAQKNPTAFYLCASRGSGQVAGELFFGEGSRLTVL.

The J gene is TRBJ2-1, the V gene TRBV4-1, with 10 bases identical to TRBD2. The CDR3 length is 16 residues. Looked up from germline, CDR1 is MGHRA and CDR2 is YSYEKL. The V and J ends lost 5 bases and 6 bases, in that order; junction bases with no gene match: 10. The CDR3 DNA reads TGCGCCAGCAGCTATGAAGGGGGGACTAGCGTCAATGAGCAGTTCTTC. Its protein is CASSYEGGTSVNEQFF.

The chain recombines TRBV6-5 with TRBJ2-7, with 9 positions matching TRBD1. J lost 8 bases, V lost 2 bases, and 10 bases had no gene match. This CDR3 has 15 amino acids. Germline loops: CDR1 MNHEY, CDR2 SVGAGI. Here the CDR3 DNA reads TGTGCCAGCAGTTACCGAGGGACAGGGAACCAGAAGCAGTACTTC. This encodes CASSYRGTGNQKQYF.

This clone appeared a few times. This rearrangement joins TRBV19 to TRBJ1-5, with 12 positions matching TRBD1. Germline-derived CDR1 and CDR2 are LNHDA and SQIVND (reference sequence). V lost 4 bases, J lost 0 bases, and 13 bases stayed unmatched. CDR3 length: 20 amino acids. The CDR3 DNA follows: TGTGCCAGTAGTACGCAGACCGGGACAGGGGGCACAATTAGCAATCAGCCCCAGCATTTT. Protein: CASSTQTGTGGTISNQPQHF.

The chain employs TRBV5-8 and TRBJ1-1; tentative D call: TRBD1 (6 bases). Trimming pared 4 bases from V and 1 base from J, leaving 17 bases between. Germline V gene data show CDR1 as SGHTS and CDR2 as YDEGEE. This CDR3 is 16 amino acids long. This CDR3 is CASSPREAGANTEAFF. CDR3 sequence (DNA): TGTGCCAGCAGCCCAAGGGAGGCGGGGGCGAACACTGAAGCTTTCTTT.

CDR3 coding DNA: TGTGCCAGCACCCAGGGGGTTGGGGAGACCCAGTACTTC. Amino acids: CASTQGVGETQYF. The chain employs TRBV2 and TRBJ2-5; 7 nucleotides agree with TRBD1. The germline V gene encodes CDR1 SNHLY and CDR2 FYNNEI. Losses at the gene ends were 7 bases for V and 5 bases for J; bases not matched to a gene: 7. The CDR3 covers 13 residues.

Concerning this clone itself: This CDR3 is also generated by other DNA sequences in the sample. V and J are TRBV6-1 and TRBJ2-5; 12 nucleotides line up with TRBD2. CDR1 MNHNS and CDR2 SASEGT come from the germline V gene. V lost 4 bases to trimming and J lost 7 bases; unmatched junction nucleotides: 10. The CDR3 is 16 residues long. The CDR3 DNA reads TGTGCCAGCAGTGGGCCCCGGACTAGCGGGACGGGGACCCAGTACTTC. Protein product: CASSGPRTSGTGTQYF.

V is TRBV19 and J is TRBJ1-2; TRBD1 agrees at 7 bases. CDR3 length: 15 amino acids. Germline V CDR1 and CDR2: LNHDA, SQIVND (reference sequence). With V trimmed by 3 bases and J by 0 bases, 4 bases remained unmatched. In nucleotides, the CDR3 is TGTGCCAGTAGTATCGCAGGGGGGTCTAACTATGGCTACACCTTC. Amino acids: CASSIAGGSNYGYTF.

This chain connects TRBV11-3 to TRBJ2-7; perhaps TRBD2 as D (6 bases). Looked up from germline, CDR1 is SGHNT and CDR2 is YENEEA. V was shortened by 4 bases and J by 2 bases, with 12 bases between the two germline ends. The length of the CDR3 is 14 residues. The CDR3 nucleotides read TGTGCCAGCAGCTCCCGGGACTCCCCCTACGAGCAGTACTTC. This encodes CASSSRDSPYEQYF.

This clone was found a few times. One end of the junction fails to match germline, which may point to a read error. The rearrangement links TRBV7-9 to TRBJ2-6; D perhaps matches TRBD1 (6 bases). Germline CDR1 and CDR2: SEHNR and FQNEAQ (reference sequence). The length of the CDR3 is 19 residues. CDR3 DNA sequence: TGTGCCAGCAGCTTAAAGACAGTCCGCAGGGGCTCTGGGGCCAACGGCCTGACTTTC. Its translation is CASSLKTVRRGSGANGLTF. The variable domain in full, with the rest retrieved from reference TRBV7-9 and TRBJ2-6, is DTGVSQNPRHKITKRGQNVTFRCDPISEHNRLYWYRQTLGQGPEFLTYFQNEAQLEKSRLLSDRFSAERPKGSFSTLEIQRTEQGDSAMYLCASSLKTVRRGSGANGLTFGAGSRLTVL.